Presented here are 13 T cell receptor beta chains from one specimen sequenced in a study of patients and donors after allogeneic stem cell transplantation. TCRdb re-derived calls from the RT-PCR reads in MiXCR, one entry per CDR3 protein. Here the sample spans around 160,000 distinct CDR3 sequences, roughly 31% being singletons. Specimen: blood, either unsorted or a sorted T cell fraction (not recorded which). The receptor set was obtained from a human donor who was either an allogeneic HSCT recipient or a stem cell or donor lymphocyte infusion donor (not recorded which). It is not recorded whose cells these are; they may come from a transplant donor.

The V and J genes are TRBV6-5 and TRBJ2-3; TRBD2 is a possible D gene (6 bases). Trimming removed 2 bases from V and 2 bases from J, with 11 bases in between. The CDR3 is made up of 15 amino acids. CDR1 and CDR2 (germline): MNHEY, SVGAGI. CDR3 sequence: CASSYGGTPTDTQYF. The DNA for the CDR3 is TGTGCCAGCAGTTACGGAGGGACCCCCACAGATACGCAGTATTTT.

There are many counts of this clonotype. The chain links TRBV5-1 to TRBJ1-2; no clear D gene. This CDR3 spans 12 amino acids. V dropped 4 bases and J dropped 0 bases, with 4 bases sitting between them. The V gene's germline CDR1 is SGHRS and CDR2 YFSETQ. CDR3 amino acids: CASSPANYGYTF. The CDR3 nucleotides read TGCGCCAGCAGCCCGGCTAACTATGGCTACACCTTC. The full variable domain, in which reference TRBV5-1 and TRBJ1-2 provide the parts outside the CDR3, is KAGVTQTPRYLIKTRGQQVTLSCSPISGHRSVSWYQQTPGQGLQFLFEYFSETQRNKGNFPGRFSGRQFSNSRSEMNVSTLELGDSALYLCASSPANYGYTFGSGTRLTVV.

This clonotype turned up a few times. CDR3 DNA: TGTGCCAGCAGGCCTGGGACGGGGACTGAAGCTTTCTTT. This encodes CASRPGTGTEAFF. The rearrangement links TRBV6-5 to TRBJ1-1; maybe TRBD1 (5 bases). The CDR3 runs 13 residues. Trimming cost V 6 bases and J 5 bases, with 13 bases left between them. Looked up from germline, CDR1 is MNHEY and CDR2 is SVGAGI.

The rearrangement uses TRBV3-1 and TRBJ1-6, with unresolved D. Germline values: CDR1 LGHDT, CDR2 YNNKEL (reference sequence). The CDR3 spans 12 residues. V was cut by 1 base and J by 10 bases, with 5 bases left in between. CDR3 protein: CASSQGSSPLHF. The CDR3, as DNA: TGTGCCAGCAGCCAAGGGAGCTCACCCCTCCACTTT.

This clonotype was detected only a few times. The genes are TRBV18 and TRBJ1-4; no firm D call. Per the germline V gene, CDR1 is KGHSH and CDR2 is LQKENI. The CDR3 spans 13 residues. Trimming shortened V by 6 bases and J by 5 bases, and 10 bases separated the two germline ends. CDR3 region: CASSDQRNEKLFF. The CDR3 DNA sequence: TGTGCCAGCTCTGACCAGCGGAATGAAAAACTGTTTTTT.

The gene calls are TRBV9 and TRBJ2-1; 8 bases are shared with TRBD2. The germline V gene has CDR1 SGDLS and CDR2 YYNGEE. The CDR3 has 15 amino acids. The ends lost 10 bases at V and 8 bases at J; junction bases unmatched: 17. CDR3 coding DNA: TGTGCCTCCGCGGCCGGGAGGGCCTACTCCCATGAGCAGTTCTTC. This codes for CASAAGRAYSHEQFF.

The chain employs TRBV7-8 and TRBJ2-3; 9 positions agree with TRBD2. The CDR3 is 19 residues long. CDR1 SGHVS and CDR2 FQNEAQ come from the germline V gene. Trimming removed 5 bases from V and 2 bases from J; junction bases left unmatched: 17. As DNA, the CDR3 is TGTGCCAGCAGCCCAAAGATTAGAGGACTAGCGATTCACACAGATACGCAGTATTTT. Translated: CASSPKIRGLAIHTDTQYF.

A word on this clonotype: One end of the junction varies from germline; a read error may be responsible. V is TRBV6-6 and J is TRBJ1-6; no firm D call. Per germline, CDR1 MNHNY and CDR2 SVGAGI (reference sequence). This CDR3 has 15 residues. The CDR3: CSSSYSDGGNSPLHF. CDR3 DNA sequence: TGTTCCAGCAGTTACTCGGACGGAGGAAATTCACCCCTCCACTTT.

This clonotype was counted between two and nine times. The chain carries TRBV29-1 and TRBJ1-3; D is ambiguous. The V and J ends lost 6 bases and 1 base respectively, with 13 bases between them. Germline V CDR1 and CDR2: SQVTM, ANQGSEA. This CDR3 comprises 14 residues. The chain's CDR3 is CSVHGRLSGNTIYF. CDR3 sequence (DNA): TGCAGCGTCCATGGCCGACTATCTGGAAACACCATATATTTT.

The gene calls are TRBV6-5 and TRBJ2-7; 12 bases match TRBD2. This CDR3 contains 13 residues. Germline V CDR1 and CDR2: MNHEY, SVGAGI. Trimming took 5 bases from V and 6 from J; bases not matched to a gene: 2. The CDR3 nucleotides read TGTGCCAGCAGTAGGACTAGCGGGATCGAGCAGTACTTC. It codes for CASSRTSGIEQYF.

A few counts support this clonotype. J is TRBJ2-1 and V is TRBV10-3; 10 nucleotides line up with TRBD2. The germline V gene has CDR1 ENHRY and CDR2 SYGVKD. The CDR3 has 16 residues. The V and J ends lost 2 bases and 6 bases, in that order; junction bases with no gene match: 7. The CDR3 protein is CAISELAGEGLNEQFF. CDR3 DNA sequence: TGTGCCATCAGTGAGCTAGCGGGAGAGGGCCTCAATGAGCAGTTCTTC.

V is TRBV5-1 and J is TRBJ2-7; D not resolved. Germline lookup yields CDR1 SGHRS and CDR2 YFSETQ. This CDR3 region has 12 residues. The V end lost 5 bases, the J end lost 2 bases, and 8 bases lay between the germline ends. Written as DNA, the CDR3 is TGCGCCAGCAGGGAGAGAACCTACGAGCAGTACTTC. Protein: CASRERTYEQYF.

This clonotype was seen more than once but under ten times. The V and J genes are TRBV28 and TRBJ2-2, with D possibly called TRBD1 or TRBD2 (6 bases each). The length of the CDR3 is 14 residues. V lost 2 bases and J 5 bases, leaving 9 bases between the germline ends. From germline, CDR1 is MDHEN and CDR2 SYDVKM. This chain's CDR3 is CASSLRGRTGELFF. DNA of the CDR3: TGTGCCAGCAGTTTAAGGGGGAGGACCGGGGAGCTGTTTTTT.